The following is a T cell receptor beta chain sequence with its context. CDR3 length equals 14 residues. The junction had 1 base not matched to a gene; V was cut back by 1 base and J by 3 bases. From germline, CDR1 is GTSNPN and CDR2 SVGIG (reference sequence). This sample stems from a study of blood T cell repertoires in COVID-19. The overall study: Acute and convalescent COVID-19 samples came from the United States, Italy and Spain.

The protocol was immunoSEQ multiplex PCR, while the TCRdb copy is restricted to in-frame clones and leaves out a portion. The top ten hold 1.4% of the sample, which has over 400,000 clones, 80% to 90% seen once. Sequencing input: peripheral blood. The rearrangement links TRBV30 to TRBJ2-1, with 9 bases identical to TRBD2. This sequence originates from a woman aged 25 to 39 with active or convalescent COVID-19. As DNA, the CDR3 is TGTGCCTGGAGTGGACTAGCGGACTACAATGAGCAGTTCTTC. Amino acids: CAWSGLADYNEQFF.